The 5 T cell receptor beta chains listed next were all sequenced from one sample in a study of human thymus T cells. Resections from corrective heart surgery supplied the thymus tissue. Only in-frame clones appear in the TCRdb table, and some are missing; sequencing was by immunoSEQ multiplex PCR. Among some 130,000 clones listed, 90% to 95% were seen once. Sequenced: thymus tissue. These receptors all come from a boy in the first two years of life with a congenital heart defect but otherwise immunologically healthy.

This chain uses TRBV5-6 with TRBJ2-7; TRBD1 aligns across 7 bases. V lost 2 bases and J lost 0; bases outside the gene matches: 5. CDR3 length: 15 residues. CDR1 is SGHDT, CDR2 YYEEEE, per germline. CDR3 protein: CASSLRGLFSYEQYF. In nucleotides, the CDR3 is TGTGCCAGCAGCTTAAGGGGGCTATTCTCCTACGAGCAGTACTTC.

V and J are TRBV5-1 and TRBJ1-2; 7 positions match TRBD1. The CDR3 runs to 16 residues. The germline CDR1 and CDR2 sequences are SGHRS and YFSETQ. V shed 2 bases, J shed 4 bases, and the junction held 11 bases outside the gene matches. CDR3: CASSLRGLGQTYGYTF. The CDR3 DNA sequence: TGCGCCAGCAGCTTAAGGGGTCTGGGACAGACCTATGGCTACACCTTC.

The chain employs TRBV19 and TRBJ1-1, with D maybe TRBD1 (5 bases). The germline gives CDR1 LNHDA, CDR2 SQIVND (reference sequence). Trimming shortened V by 10 bases and J by 1 base, and 13 bases separated the two germline ends. The CDR3 is 13 residues long. CDR3 coding DNA: TGTGCCACCCGGGGGAGGAAGAACACTGAAGCTTTCTTT. It specifies CATRGRKNTEAFF.

The rearrangement links TRBV4-3 to TRBJ2-6; D not certain. V gave up 1 base and J gave up 4 bases, with 11 bases separating them. Germline V gives CDR1 LGHNA, CDR2 YSLEER. The length of the CDR3 is 16 residues. This chain's CDR3 is CASSQAVGGGANVLTF. CDR3 DNA: TGCGCCAGCAGCCAAGCGGTGGGTGGCGGGGCCAACGTCCTGACTTTC.

The rearrangement links TRBV15 to TRBJ2-6, with 7 bases fitting TRBD1. Trimming took 2 bases from V and 0 from J; bases not matched to a gene: 13. CDR3 length: 20 amino acids. CDR1 is LNHNV, CDR2 YYDKDF, per germline (reference sequence). CDR3 nucleotide sequence: TGTGCCACCAGCAGATGCGAATCCGGGACAGCAGACTCTGGGGCCAACGTCCTGACTTTC. Residues: CATSRCESGTADSGANVLTF.